This section outlines one T cell receptor beta chain sequence together with its context. The data belong to a study of blood T cell repertoires in COVID-19. The data were produced by immunoSEQ multiplex PCR, yet TCRdb's version contains in-frame clones alone and is incomplete. The sample holds a few hundred thousand clones; around 91% are singletons and the top ten take under 15%. The germline V gene has CDR1 LGHDT and CDR2 YNNKEL (reference sequence). V shed 4 bases and J 4 bases; nucleotides not matched to a gene: 4. CDR3 length equals 16 residues. The specimen was peripheral blood. V usage is TRBV3-1 (or the pseudogene TRBV3-2) and J usage is TRBJ2-1; the match to TRBD2 covers 13 bases. The receptor was derived from a woman aged 60 to 75 with acute or convalescent COVID-19. The CDR3 coding sequence is TGTGCCAGCAGCCCCTTGGGACTAGCGGGGTACAATGAGCAGTTCTTC. Translation: CASSPLGLAGYNEQFF.